This TCR beta chain comes out of a study of blood T cell repertoires in COVID-19. At the level of the study: The United States, Italy and Spain were the sources of the acute and convalescent COVID-19 samples. PBMCs, B-cell-depleted T cells, or T cells were the source of the cDNA or gDNA that made up the material.

V was pared by 0 bases and J by 10 bases, with 8 bases between. The CDR3 is 13 residues long. Germline V gene sequence: CDR1 SGDLS, CDR2 YYNGEE. This clone has only a few counts. Some clones are missing from TCRdb's copy, which holds only in-frame ones; the method was immunoSEQ multiplex PCR. The data hold approximately 77,000 clones, with roughly 85% observed a single time. One Seattle source followed patients from active infection through their disease course. This sequence originates from a man aged 50-60 years with COVID-19, enrolled during active disease. This chain connects TRBV9 to TRBJ1-6; D unresolved. Sequencing input: peripheral blood. In DNA, the CDR3 is TGTGCCAGCAGCGTAGATGCGGGGTCACCCCTCCACTTT. Translated: CASSVDAGSPLHF. Complete variable domain (other parts from reference TRBV9 and TRBJ1-6): DSGVTQTPKHLITATGQRVTLRCSPRSGDLSVYWYQQSLDQGLQFLIQYYNGEERAKGNILERFSAQQFPDLHSELNLSSLELGDSALYFCASSVDAGSPLHFGNGTRLTVT.